Each of the 6 T cell receptor beta chains below was sequenced from the same sample in a study of Tregs in tolerant kidney transplant recipients. Here immunoSEQ multiplex PCR was the method, and the copy in TCRdb shows in-frame clones only, minus some. The repertoire consists of 92,000 or so clones, with 85% to 95% occurring once and the leading ten covering roughly 5%. What was sequenced was CD8+ T cells from blood. The receptors shown here come from a human donor in good health.

This chain connects TRBV6-4 to TRBJ1-6; D is uncertain. CDR1 and CDR2 (germline): MRHNA, SNTAGT. The CDR3 is 14 amino acids. V shed 6 bases and J shed 7 bases, with 13 bases lying between them. The CDR3: CASSNPGTNSPLHF. The DNA of the CDR3 is TGTGCCAGCAGCAACCCGGGAACGAATTCACCCCTCCACTTT.

This clone occurred once. V gene TRBV5-5 combines with J gene TRBJ2-2; D unresolved. Trimming left V 0 bases short and J 2 bases short, with 11 bases between. The CDR3 runs 16 residues. Germline V CDR1 and CDR2: SGHKS, YYEKEE (reference sequence). The CDR3 nucleotides read TGTGCCAGCAGCTTGGCCTTTCATACCAACACCGGGGAGCTGTTTTTT. This translates into CASSLAFHTNTGELFF.

The gene calls are TRBV9 and TRBJ2-1, with 11 bases identical to TRBD2. Germline CDR1 is SGDLS and CDR2 is YYNGEE. V lost 6 bases to trimming and J lost 3 bases; unmatched junction nucleotides: 11. The CDR3 is made up of 17 amino acids. CDR3 DNA sequence: TGTGCCAGCAACCGCCCCGTAGCGGGGGGGAACTACAATGAGCAGTTCTTC. Its translation: CASNRPVAGGNYNEQFF.

This chain uses TRBV25-1 with TRBJ1-1; no reliable D call. The germline V gene has CDR1 MGHDK and CDR2 SYGVNS. V was trimmed by 3 bases and J by 1 base, leaving 6 bases between them. CDR3 length: 13 amino acids. The CDR3 loop is CASSESGNTEAFF. The CDR3 bases are TGTGCCAGCAGTGAGTCGGGGAACACTGAAGCTTTCTTT.

This chain links TRBV6-6 with TRBJ1-1; D uncertain. CDR3 length: 14 amino acids. Germline assignment: CDR1 MNHNY and CDR2 SVGAGI (reference sequence). V lost 5 bases to trimming and J lost 0 bases, with 10 bases between them. CDR3 nucleotides: TGTGCCAGCAGTCTAACAGCCATGAACACTGAAGCTTTCTTT. Translated: CASSLTAMNTEAFF.

The chain couples TRBV5-5 to TRBJ2-1, with 8 bases that match TRBD2. V was clipped by 6 bases and J by 7 bases; unmatched bases: 9. Per germline, CDR1 SGHKS and CDR2 YYEKEE (reference sequence). CDR3 size: 14 residues. The CDR3 reads CASTPPGGANEQFF. CDR3 bases: TGTGCCAGCACCCCGCCCGGGGGGGCGAATGAGCAGTTCTTC. Filled out from reference TRBV5-5 and TRBJ2-1, the complete variable domain reads DAGVTQSPTHLIKTRGQQVTLRCSPISGHKSVSWYQQVLGQGPQFIFQYYEKEERGRGNFPDRFSARQFPNYSSELNVNALLLGDSALYLCASTPPGGANEQFFGPGTRLTVL.